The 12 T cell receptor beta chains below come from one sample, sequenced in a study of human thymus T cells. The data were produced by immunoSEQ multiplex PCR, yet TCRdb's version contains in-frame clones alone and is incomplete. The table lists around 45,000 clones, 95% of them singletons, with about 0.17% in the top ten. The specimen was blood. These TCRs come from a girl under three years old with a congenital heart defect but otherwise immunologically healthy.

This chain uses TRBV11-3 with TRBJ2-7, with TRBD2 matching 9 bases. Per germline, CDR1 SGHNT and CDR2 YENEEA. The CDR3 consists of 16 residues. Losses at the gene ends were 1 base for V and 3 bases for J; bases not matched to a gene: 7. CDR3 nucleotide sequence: TGTGCCAGCAGCTTAGGGTGGACTAGCGTAAACTACGAGCAGTACTTC. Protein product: CASSLGWTSVNYEQYF.

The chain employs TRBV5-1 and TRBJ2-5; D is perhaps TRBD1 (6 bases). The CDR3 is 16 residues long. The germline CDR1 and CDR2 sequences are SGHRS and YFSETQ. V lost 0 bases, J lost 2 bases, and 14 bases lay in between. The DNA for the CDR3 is TGCGCCAGCAGCTTGGAACAGGGAAGGTGGCAAGAGACCCAGTACTTC. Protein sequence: CASSLEQGRWQETQYF.

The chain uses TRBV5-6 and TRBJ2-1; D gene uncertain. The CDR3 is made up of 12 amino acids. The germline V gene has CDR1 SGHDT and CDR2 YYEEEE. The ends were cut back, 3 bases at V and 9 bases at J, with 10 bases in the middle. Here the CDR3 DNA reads TGTGCCAGCAGCTGGGCTCGAGGTGAGCAGTTCTTC. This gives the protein CASSWARGEQFF.

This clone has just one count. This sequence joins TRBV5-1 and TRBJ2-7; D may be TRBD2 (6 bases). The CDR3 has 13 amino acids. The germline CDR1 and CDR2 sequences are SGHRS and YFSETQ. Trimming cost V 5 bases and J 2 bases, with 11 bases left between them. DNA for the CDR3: TGCGCCAGCAGTGTCGGCGGGACCTACGAGCAGTACTTC. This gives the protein CASSVGGTYEQYF.

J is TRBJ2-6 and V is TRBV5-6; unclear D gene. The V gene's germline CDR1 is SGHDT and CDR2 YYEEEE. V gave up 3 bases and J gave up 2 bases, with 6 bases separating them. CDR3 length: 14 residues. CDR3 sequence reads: CASSSKAGANVLTF. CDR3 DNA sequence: TGTGCCAGCAGCTCTAAGGCTGGGGCCAACGTCCTGACTTTC.

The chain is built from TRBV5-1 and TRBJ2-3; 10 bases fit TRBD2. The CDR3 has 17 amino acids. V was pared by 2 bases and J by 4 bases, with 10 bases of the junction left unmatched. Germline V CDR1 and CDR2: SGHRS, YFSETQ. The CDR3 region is CASSFRRGLAGADTQYF. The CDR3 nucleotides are TGCGCCAGCAGCTTTCGCCGAGGGCTAGCGGGAGCAGATACGCAGTATTTT. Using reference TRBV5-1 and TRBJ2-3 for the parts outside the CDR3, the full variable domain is KAGVTQTPRYLIKTRGQQVTLSCSPISGHRSVSWYQQTPGQGLQFLFEYFSETQRNKGNFPGRFSGRQFSNSRSEMNVSTLELGDSALYLCASSFRRGLAGADTQYFGPGTRLTVL.

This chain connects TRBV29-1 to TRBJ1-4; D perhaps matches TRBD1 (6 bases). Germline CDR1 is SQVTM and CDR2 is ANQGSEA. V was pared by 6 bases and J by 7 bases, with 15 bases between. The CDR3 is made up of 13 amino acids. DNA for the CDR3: TGCAGCGTCTCCGGACAGTCCGTTGAAAAACTGTTTTTT. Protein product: CSVSGQSVEKLFF.

In DNA, the CDR3 is TGTGCCAGCGGCGAAGGGGGGACAGGGGTTGTTATCTATGGCTACACCTTC. As protein: CASGEGGTGVVIYGYTF. The chain recombines TRBV11-2 with TRBJ1-2, with 10 bases identical to TRBD1. This CDR3 comprises 17 residues. CDR1 SGHAT and CDR2 FQNNGV come from the germline V gene. J lost 4 bases, V lost 8 bases, and 16 bases had no gene match.

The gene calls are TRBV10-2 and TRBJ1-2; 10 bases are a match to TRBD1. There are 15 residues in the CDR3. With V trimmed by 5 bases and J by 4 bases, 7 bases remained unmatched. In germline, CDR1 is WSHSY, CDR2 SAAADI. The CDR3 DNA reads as TGCGCCAGCAGTCTCGACAGGGGGCTTAGCTATGGCTACACCTTC. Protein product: CASSLDRGLSYGYTF.

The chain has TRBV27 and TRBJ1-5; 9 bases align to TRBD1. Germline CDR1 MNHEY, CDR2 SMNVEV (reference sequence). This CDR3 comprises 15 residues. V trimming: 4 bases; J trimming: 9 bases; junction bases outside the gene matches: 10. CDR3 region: CASSSLQGARGPQHF. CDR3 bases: TGTGCCAGCAGTTCCCTACAGGGGGCGCGGGGGCCCCAGCATTTT.

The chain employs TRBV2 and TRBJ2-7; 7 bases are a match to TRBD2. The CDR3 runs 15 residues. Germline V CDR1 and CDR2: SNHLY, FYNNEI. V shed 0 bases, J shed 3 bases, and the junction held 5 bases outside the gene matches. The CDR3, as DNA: TGTGCCAGCAGTGAAGCGCCAAGCGGGGTCTACGAGCAGTACTTC. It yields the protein CASSEAPSGVYEQYF.

The CDR3 DNA reads TGTGCCAGCAGTACCGGGACTAGTGCCTACGAGCAGTACTTC. It is translated as CASSTGTSAYEQYF. The chain carries TRBV2 and TRBJ2-7; 8 positions agree with TRBD2. There are 14 residues in the CDR3. Germline CDR1 and CDR2: SNHLY and FYNNEI. After removal of 5 bases from V and 2 bases from J, the junction contained 5 bases not matched to a gene.